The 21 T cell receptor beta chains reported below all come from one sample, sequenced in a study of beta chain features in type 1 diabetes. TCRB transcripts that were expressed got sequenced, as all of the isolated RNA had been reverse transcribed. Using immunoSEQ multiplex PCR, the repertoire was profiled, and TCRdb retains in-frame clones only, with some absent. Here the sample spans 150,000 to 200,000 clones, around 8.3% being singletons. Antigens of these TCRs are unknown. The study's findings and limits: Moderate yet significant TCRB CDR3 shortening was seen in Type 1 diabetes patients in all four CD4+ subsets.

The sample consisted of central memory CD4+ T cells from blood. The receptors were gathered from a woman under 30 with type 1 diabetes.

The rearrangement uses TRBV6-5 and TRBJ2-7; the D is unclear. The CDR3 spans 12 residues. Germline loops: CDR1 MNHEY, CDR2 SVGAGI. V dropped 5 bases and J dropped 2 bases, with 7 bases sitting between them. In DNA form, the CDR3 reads TGTGCCAGCAGTCCCTCCCCCTACGAGCAGTACTTC. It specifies CASSPSPYEQYF.

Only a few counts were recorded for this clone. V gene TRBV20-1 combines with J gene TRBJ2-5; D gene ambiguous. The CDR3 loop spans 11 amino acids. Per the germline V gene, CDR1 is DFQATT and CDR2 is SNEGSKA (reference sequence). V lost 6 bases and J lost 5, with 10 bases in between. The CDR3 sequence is CSASPAETQYF. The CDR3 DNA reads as TGCAGTGCCTCTCCAGCGGAGACCCAGTACTTC.

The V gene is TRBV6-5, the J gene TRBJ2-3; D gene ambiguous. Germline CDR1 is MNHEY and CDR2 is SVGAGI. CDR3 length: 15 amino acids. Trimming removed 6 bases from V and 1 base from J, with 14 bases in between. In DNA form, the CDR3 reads TGTGCCAGCAGGAGAAGTGAGAGCGGCACAGATACGCAGTATTTT. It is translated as CASRRSESGTDTQYF.

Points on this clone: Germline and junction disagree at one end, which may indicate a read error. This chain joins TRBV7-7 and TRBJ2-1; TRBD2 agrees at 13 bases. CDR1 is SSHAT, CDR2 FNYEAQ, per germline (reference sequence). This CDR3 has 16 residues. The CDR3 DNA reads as TGTGCTAGCAGCCCGCGGGGACTAGCGGGAAGGGATGAGCAGTTCTTC. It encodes CASSPRGLAGRDEQFF. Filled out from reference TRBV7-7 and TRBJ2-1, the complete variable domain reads GAGVSQSPRYKVTKRGQDVTLRCDPISSHATLYWYQQALGQGPEFLTYFNYEAQPDKSGLPSDRFSAERPEGSISTLTIQRTEQRDSAMYRCASSPRGLAGRDEQFFGPGTRLTVL.

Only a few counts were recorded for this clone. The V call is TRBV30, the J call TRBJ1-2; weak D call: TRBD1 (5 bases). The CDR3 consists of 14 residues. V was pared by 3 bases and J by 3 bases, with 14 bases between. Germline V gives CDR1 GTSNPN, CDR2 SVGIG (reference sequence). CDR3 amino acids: CAWRRGGEYYGYTF. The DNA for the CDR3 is TGTGCCTGGAGGCGCGGGGGGGAGTACTATGGCTACACCTTC.

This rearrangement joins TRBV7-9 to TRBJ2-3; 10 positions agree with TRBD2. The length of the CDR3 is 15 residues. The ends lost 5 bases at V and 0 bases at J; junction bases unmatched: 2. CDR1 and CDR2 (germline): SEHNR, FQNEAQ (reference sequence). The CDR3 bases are TGTGCCAGCAGCCAGCGGGGGGGGAGCACAGATACGCAGTATTTT. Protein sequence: CASSQRGGSTDTQYF.

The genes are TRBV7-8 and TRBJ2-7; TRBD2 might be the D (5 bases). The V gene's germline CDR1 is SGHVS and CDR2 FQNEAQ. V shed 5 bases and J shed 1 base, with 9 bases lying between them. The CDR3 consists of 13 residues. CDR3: CASSPGLSYEQYF. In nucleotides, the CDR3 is TGTGCCAGCAGCCCCGGACTTTCCTACGAGCAGTACTTC.

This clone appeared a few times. In DNA, the CDR3 is TGTGCCAGCAGCCCCTACTTAGCGAACGGGGAGCTGTTTTTT. It yields the protein CASSPYLANGELFF. The chain has TRBV7-9 and TRBJ2-2, with D perhaps TRBD2 (5 bases). V was shortened by 5 bases and J by 7 bases, with 14 bases between the two germline ends. Germline V CDR1 and CDR2: SEHNR, FQNEAQ (reference sequence). This CDR3 contains 14 residues.

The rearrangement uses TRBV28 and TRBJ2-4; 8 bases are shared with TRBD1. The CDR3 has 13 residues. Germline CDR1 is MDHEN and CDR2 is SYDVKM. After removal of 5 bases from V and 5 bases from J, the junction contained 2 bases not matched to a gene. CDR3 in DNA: TGTGCCAGCAGTCCGACAGGGGAAAACATTCAGTACTTC. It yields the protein CASSPTGENIQYF.

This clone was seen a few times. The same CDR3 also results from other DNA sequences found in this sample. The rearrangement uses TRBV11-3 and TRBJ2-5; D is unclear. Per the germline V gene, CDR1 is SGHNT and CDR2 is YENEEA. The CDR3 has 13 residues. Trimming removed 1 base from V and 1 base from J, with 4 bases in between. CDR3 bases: TGTGCCAGCAGCTTAGGTCGCCAAGAGACCCAGTACTTC. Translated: CASSLGRQETQYF.

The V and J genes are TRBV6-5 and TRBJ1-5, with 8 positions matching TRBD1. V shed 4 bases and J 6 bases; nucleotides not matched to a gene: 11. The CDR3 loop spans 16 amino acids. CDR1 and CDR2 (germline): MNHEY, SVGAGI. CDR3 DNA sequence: TGTGCCAGCAGTTCCACGACAGGGGAGACTGGTCAGCCCCAGCATTTT. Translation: CASSSTTGETGQPQHF.

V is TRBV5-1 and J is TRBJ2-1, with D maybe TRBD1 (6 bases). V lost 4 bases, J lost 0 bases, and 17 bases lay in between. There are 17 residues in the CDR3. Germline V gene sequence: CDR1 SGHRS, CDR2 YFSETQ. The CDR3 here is CASSPQGLADSYNEQFF. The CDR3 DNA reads TGCGCCAGCAGCCCCCAGGGGCTGGCCGACTCCTACAATGAGCAGTTCTTC.

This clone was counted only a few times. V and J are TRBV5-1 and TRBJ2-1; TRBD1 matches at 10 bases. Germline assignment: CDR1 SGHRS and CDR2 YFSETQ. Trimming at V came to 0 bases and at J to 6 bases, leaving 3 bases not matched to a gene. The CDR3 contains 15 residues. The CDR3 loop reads CASSLGDRGGNEQFF. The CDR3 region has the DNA TGCGCCAGCAGCTTGGGGGACAGGGGAGGCAATGAGCAGTTCTTC.

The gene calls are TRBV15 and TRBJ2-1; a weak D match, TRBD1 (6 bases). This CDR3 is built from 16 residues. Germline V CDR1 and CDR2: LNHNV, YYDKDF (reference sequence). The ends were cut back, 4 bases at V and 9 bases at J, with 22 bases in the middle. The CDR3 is CATSTEARTVGAEQFF. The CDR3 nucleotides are TGTGCCACCAGCACAGAGGCCCGGACAGTGGGGGCTGAGCAGTTCTTC.

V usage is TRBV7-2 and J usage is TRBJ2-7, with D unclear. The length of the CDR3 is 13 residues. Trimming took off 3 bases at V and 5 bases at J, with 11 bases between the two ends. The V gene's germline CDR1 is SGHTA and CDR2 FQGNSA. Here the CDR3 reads CASSFRPGDEQYF. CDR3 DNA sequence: TGTGCCAGCAGCTTTCGGCCTGGAGACGAGCAGTACTTC.

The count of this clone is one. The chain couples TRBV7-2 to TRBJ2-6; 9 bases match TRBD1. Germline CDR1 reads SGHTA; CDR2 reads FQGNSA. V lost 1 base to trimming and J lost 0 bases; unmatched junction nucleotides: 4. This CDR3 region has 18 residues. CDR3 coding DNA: TGTGCCAGCAGCTTAGGGGGACAGGGTAGCTCTGGGGCCAACGTCCTGACTTTC. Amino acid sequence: CASSLGGQGSSGANVLTF.

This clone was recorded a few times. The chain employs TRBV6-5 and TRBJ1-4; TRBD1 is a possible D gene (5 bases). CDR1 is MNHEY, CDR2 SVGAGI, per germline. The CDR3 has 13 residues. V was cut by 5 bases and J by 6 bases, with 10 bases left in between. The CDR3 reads CASSRWGDEKLFF. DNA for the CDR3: TGTGCCAGCAGTCGATGGGGGGATGAAAAACTGTTTTTT.

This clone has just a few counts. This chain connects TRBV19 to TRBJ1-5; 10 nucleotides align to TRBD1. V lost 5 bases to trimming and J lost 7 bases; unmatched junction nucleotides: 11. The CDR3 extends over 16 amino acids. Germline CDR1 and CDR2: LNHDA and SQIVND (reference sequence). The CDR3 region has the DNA TGTGCCAGTAGTGGGGCCGGGACAGGGGTCGGGCAGCCCCAGCATTTT. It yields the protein CASSGAGTGVGQPQHF.

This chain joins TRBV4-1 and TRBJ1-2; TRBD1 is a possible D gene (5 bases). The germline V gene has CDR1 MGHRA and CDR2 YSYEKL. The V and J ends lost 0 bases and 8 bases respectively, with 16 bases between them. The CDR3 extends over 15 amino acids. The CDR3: CASSQDSEGRRGYTF. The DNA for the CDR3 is TGCGCCAGCAGCCAAGACAGTGAGGGGAGGAGAGGCTACACCTTC.

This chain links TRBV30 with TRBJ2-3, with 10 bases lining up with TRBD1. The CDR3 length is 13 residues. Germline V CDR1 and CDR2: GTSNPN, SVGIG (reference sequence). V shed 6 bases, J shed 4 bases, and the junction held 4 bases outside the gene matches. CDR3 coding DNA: TGTGCCTGCCGGGACAGGGGTGCAGATACGCAGTATTTT. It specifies CACRDRGADTQYF.

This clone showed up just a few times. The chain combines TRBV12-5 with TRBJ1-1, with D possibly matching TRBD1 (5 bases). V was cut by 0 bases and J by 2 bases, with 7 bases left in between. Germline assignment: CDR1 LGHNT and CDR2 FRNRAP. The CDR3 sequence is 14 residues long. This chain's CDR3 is CASGLVGGNTEAFF. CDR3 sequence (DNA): TGTGCTAGTGGTTTGGTCGGGGGAAACACTGAAGCTTTCTTT.